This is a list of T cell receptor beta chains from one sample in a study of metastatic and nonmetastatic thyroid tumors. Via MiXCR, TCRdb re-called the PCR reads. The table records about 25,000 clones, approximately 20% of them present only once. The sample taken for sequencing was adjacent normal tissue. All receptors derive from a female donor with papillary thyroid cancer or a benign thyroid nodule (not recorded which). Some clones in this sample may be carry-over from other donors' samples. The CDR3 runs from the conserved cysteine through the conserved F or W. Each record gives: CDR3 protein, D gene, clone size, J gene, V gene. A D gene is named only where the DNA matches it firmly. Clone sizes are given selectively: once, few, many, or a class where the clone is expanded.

CASSLSPGQANYGYTF,TRBD1,many,TRBJ1-2,TRBV27
CASSVRGYQETQYF,-,once,TRBJ2-5,TRBV9
CASSYGAGGYGYTF,TRBD1,medium-sized,TRBJ1-2,TRBV6-2/TRBV6-3
CASSVTSGSSYEQFF,TRBD2,medium-sized,TRBJ2-1,TRBV12-3/TRBV12-4
CAWSVNSGYNEQFF,-,many,TRBJ2-1,TRBV30
CAITLDSNTDTQYF,-,many,TRBJ2-3,TRBV10-3
CASSYGGFTNYAYNF,-,-,TRBJ1-2,TRBV6-5
CAWNRGGREQLSF,TRBD1,few,TRBJ1-4,TRBV30
CASSYSYRGTDTQYF,TRBD1,many,TRBJ2-3,TRBV6-2/TRBV6-3
CASSFLYNEQFF,-,medium-sized,TRBJ2-1,TRBV7-9
CASSLEGGATGELFF,TRBD2,many,TRBJ2-2,TRBV7-6
CASSPKVTSYNEQFF,-,medium-sized,TRBJ2-1,TRBV6-1
CASTSDRGLNAEAFF,TRBD1,-,TRBJ1-1,TRBV2
CASSQVGYLSGNTIYF,-,many,TRBJ1-3,TRBV11-2
CASSIASETSVVGAFF,-,many,TRBJ1-1,TRBV19
CASSVGGTRPETQYF,-,many,TRBJ2-5,TRBV9
CSAAPFRAGGSTNTGELFF,TRBD2,many,TRBJ2-2,TRBV29-1
CASSSIQGRGYNEQFF,-,few,TRBJ2-1,TRBV6-2/TRBV6-3
CSAGAHRGRENQYF,TRBD1,-,TRBJ2-5,TRBV20-1
CASSPGTGLGEQYF,TRBD1,many,TRBJ2-7,TRBV12-3/TRBV12-4
CSASGLNSYEQYF,-,many,TRBJ2-7,TRBV20-1
CASSYGKANYGYTF,-,many,TRBJ1-2,TRBV6-6
CASSPQGNYGYTF,-,-,TRBJ1-2,TRBV18